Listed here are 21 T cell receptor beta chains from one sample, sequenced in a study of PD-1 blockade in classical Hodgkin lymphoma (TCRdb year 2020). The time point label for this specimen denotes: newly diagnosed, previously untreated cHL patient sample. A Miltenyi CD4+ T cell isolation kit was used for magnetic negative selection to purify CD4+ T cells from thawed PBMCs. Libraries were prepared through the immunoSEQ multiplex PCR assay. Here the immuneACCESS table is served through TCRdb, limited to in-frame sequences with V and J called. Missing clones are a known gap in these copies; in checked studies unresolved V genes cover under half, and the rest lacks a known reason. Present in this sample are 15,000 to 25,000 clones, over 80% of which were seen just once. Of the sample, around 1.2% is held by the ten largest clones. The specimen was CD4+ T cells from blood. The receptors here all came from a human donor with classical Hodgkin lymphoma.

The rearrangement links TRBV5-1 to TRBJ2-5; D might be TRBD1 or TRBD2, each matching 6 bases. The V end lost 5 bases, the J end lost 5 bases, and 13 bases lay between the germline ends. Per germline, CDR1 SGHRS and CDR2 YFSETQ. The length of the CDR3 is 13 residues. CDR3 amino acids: CASSSVGGETQYF. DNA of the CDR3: TGCGCCAGCAGTTCCGTAGGGGGGGAGACCCAGTACTTC. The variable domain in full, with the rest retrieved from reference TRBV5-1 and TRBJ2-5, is KAGVTQTPRYLIKTRGQQVTLSCSPISGHRSVSWYQQTPGQGLQFLFEYFSETQRNKGNFPGRFSGRQFSNSRSEMNVSTLELGDSALYLCASSSVGGETQYFGPGTRLLVL.

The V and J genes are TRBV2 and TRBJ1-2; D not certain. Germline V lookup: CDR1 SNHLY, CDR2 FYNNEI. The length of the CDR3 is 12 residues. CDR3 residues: CGTREGPGSYTF. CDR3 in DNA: TGTGGTACGAGGGAGGGTCCTGGGAGCTACACCTTC.

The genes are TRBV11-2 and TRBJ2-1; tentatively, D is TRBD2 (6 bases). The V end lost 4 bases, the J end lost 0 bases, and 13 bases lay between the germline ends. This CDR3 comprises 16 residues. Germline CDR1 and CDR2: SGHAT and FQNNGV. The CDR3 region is CASSSTAGTSYNEQFF. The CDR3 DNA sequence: TGTGCCAGCAGCTCGACGGCGGGAACCTCCTACAATGAGCAGTTCTTC.

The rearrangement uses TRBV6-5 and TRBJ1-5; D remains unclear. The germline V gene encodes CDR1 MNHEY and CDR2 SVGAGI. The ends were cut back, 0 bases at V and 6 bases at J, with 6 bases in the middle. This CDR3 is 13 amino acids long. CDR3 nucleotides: TGTGCCAGCAGTTACTCGGAGGGTCAGCCCCAGCATTTT. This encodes CASSYSEGQPQHF.

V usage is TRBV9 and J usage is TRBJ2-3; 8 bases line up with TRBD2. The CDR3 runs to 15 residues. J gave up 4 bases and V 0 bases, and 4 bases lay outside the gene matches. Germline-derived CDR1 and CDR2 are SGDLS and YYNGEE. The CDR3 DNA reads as TGTGCCAGCAGCGTAGGACTAGCGTTGGCAGATACGCAGTATTTT. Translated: CASSVGLALADTQYF.

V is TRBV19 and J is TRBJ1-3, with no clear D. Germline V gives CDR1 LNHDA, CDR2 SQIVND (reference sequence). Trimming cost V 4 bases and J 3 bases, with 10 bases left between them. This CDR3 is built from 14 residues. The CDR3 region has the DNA TGTGCCAGTAGTACCCCGACCGGTGGAAACACCATATATTTT. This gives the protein CASSTPTGGNTIYF.

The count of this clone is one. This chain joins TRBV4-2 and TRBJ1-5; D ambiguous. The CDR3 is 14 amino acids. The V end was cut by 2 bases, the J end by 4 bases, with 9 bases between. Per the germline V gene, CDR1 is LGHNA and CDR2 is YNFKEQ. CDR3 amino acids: CASSQPAGNQPQHF. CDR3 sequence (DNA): TGTGCCAGCAGCCAACCCGCCGGGAATCAGCCCCAGCATTTT.

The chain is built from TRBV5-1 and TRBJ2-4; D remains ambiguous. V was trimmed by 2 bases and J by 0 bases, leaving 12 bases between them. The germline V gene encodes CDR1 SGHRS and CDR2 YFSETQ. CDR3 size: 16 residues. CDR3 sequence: CASSLDLSLAKNIQYF. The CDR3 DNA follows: TGCGCCAGCAGCTTAGACCTCTCCCTAGCCAAAAACATTCAGTACTTC. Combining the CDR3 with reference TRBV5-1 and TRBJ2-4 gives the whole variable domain KAGVTQTPRYLIKTRGQQVTLSCSPISGHRSVSWYQQTPGQGLQFLFEYFSETQRNKGNFPGRFSGRQFSNSRSEMNVSTLELGDSALYLCASSLDLSLAKNIQYFGAGTRLSVL.

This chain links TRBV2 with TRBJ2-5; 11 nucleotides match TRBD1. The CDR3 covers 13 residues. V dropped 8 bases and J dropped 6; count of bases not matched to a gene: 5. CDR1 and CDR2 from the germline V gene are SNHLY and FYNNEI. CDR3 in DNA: TGTGCCAGCGGACAGGGGGCAGTGAAGACCCAGTACTTC. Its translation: CASGQGAVKTQYF.

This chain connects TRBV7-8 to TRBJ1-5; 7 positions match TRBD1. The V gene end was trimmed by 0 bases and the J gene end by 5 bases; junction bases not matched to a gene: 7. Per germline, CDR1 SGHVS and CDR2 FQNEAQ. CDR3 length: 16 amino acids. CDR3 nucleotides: TGTGCCAGCAGCTTAGCGGACAGGATGGGTCATCAGCCCCAGCATTTT. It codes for CASSLADRMGHQPQHF.

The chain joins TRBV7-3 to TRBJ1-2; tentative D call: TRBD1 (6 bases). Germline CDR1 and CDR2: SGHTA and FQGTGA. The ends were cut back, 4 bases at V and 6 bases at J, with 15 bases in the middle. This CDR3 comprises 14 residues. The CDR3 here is CASSSGQRSDGYTF. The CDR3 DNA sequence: TGTGCCAGCAGCTCCGGACAGCGTTCCGATGGCTACACCTTC.

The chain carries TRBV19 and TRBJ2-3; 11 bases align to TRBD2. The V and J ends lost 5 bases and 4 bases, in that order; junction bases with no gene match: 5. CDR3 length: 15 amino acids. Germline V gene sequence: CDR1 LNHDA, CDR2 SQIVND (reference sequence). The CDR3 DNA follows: TGTGCCAGTAGTGCTCTAGCGGGAGGCCCAGATACGCAGTATTTT. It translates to CASSALAGGPDTQYF. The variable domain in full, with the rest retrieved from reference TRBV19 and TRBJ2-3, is DGGITQSPKYLFRKEGQNVTLSCEQNLNHDAMYWYRQDPGQGLRLIYYSQIVNDFQKGDIAEGYSVSREKKESFPLTVTSAQKNPTAFYLCASSALAGGPDTQYFGPGTRLTVL.

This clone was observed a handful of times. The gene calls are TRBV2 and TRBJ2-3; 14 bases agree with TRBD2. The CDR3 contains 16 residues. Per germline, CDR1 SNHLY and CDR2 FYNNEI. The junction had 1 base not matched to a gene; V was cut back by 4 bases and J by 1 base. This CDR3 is CASSGGLAGGTDTQYF. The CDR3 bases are TGTGCCAGCAGTGGGGGACTAGCGGGAGGCACAGATACGCAGTATTTT. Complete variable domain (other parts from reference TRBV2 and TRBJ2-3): EPEVTQTPSHQVTQMGQEVILRCVPISNHLYFYWYRQILGQKVEFLVSFYNNEISEKSEIFDDQFSVERPDGSNFTLKIRSTKLEDSAMYFCASSGGLAGGTDTQYFGPGTRLTVL.

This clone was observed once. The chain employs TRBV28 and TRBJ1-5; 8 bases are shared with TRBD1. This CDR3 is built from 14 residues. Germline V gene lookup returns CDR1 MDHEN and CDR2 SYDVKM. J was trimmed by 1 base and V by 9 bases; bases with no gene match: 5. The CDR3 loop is CASKQGASNQPQHF. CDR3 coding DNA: TGTGCCAGTAAGCAGGGGGCAAGCAATCAGCCCCAGCATTTT.

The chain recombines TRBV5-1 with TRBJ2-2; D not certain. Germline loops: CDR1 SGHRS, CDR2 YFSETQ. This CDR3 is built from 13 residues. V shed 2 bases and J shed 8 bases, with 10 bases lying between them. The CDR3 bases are TGCGCCAGCAGCTTATCGTCAGGAGGGGAGCTGTTTTTT. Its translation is CASSLSSGGELFF.

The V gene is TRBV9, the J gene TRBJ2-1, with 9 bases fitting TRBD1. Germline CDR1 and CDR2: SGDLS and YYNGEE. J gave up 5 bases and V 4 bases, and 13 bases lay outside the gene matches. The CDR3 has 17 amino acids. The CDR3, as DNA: TGTGCCAGCAGCTCACCCTCTTGGGACAGGGTAAACAATGAGCAGTTCTTC. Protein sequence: CASSSPSWDRVNNEQFF.

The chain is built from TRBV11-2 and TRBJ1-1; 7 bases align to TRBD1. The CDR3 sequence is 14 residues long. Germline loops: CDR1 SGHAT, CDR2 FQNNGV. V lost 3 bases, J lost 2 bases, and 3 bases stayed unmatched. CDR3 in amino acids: CASSLAGGNTEAFF. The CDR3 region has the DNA TGTGCCAGCAGCTTGGCAGGGGGTAACACTGAAGCTTTCTTT.

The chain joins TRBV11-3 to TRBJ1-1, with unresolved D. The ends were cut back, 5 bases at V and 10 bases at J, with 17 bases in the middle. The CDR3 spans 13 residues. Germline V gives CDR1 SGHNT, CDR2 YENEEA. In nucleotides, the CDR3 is TGTGCCAGCAGCCCAGGCCAGGATTGGGCAGCTTTCTTT. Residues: CASSPGQDWAAFF.

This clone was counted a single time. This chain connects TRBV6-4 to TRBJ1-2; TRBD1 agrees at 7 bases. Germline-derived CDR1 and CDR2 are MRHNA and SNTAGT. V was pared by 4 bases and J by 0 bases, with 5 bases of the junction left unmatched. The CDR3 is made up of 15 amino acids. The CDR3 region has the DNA TGTGCCAGCAGTGTCGGGGACAGAGCTAACTATGGCTACACCTTC. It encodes CASSVGDRANYGYTF.

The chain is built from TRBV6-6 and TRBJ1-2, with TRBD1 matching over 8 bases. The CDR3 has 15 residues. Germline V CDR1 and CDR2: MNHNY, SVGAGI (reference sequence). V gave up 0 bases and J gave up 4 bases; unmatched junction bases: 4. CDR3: CASSYSPGQVYGYTF. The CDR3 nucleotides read TGTGCCAGCAGTTACTCGCCGGGACAGGTCTATGGCTACACCTTC.

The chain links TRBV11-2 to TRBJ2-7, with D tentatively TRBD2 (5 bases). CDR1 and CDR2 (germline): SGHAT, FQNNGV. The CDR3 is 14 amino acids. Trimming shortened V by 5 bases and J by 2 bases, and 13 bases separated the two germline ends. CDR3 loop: CASSLLTGTYEQYF. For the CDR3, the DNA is TGTGCCAGCAGCCTCCTCACGGGAACCTACGAGCAGTACTTC.